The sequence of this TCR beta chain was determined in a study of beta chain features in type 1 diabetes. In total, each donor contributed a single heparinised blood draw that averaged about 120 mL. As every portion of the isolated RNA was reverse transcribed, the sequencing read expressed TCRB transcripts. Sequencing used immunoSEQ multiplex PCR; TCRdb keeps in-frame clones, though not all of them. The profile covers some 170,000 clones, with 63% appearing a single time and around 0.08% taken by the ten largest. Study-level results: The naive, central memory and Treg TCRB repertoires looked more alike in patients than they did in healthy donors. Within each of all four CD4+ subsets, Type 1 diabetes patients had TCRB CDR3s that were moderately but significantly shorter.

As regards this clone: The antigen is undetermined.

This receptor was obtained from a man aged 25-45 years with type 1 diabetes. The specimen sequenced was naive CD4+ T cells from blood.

CDR3 DNA: TGTGCCTGGAGTTCACTATATTACGAGCAGTACTTC. The encoded protein is CAWSSLYYEQYF. J is TRBJ2-7 and V is TRBV30; no definite D call. V was trimmed by 2 bases and J by 4 bases, leaving 9 bases between them. CDR3 size: 12 residues. The V gene's germline CDR1 is GTSNPN and CDR2 SVGIG (reference sequence).